This T cell receptor (beta chain) was documented in a study of CD8+ T cells in alopecia areata. Study at large: Tofacitinib administration to treated patients was oral, at 5 to 10 mg twice daily.

Researchers took lesional scalp punch biopsies and peripheral blood from people who were alopecia areata patients. Researchers picked out CD4+ and CD8+ T cells from PBMCs by sorting. The CDR3 consists of 16 residues. The V gene's germline CDR1 is SNHLY and CDR2 FYNNEI. V dropped 6 bases and J dropped 1; count of bases not matched to a gene: 3. Sequencing used cDNA as its template, made by extracting RNA and reverse transcribing it. The repertoire was sequenced with immunoSEQ multiplex PCR; TCRdb's copy has only in-frame clones and lacks some. The sample has 120,000 or so clones, roughly three fifths seen once.

Here the sequenced sample was CD4+ T cells sorted from blood, taken at week 0. The rearrangement uses TRBV2 and TRBJ2-2; TRBD1 aligns across 12 bases. The sequence derives from a human donor with alopecia areata. CDR3 sequence: CASRGTGGLNTGELFF. For the CDR3, the DNA is TGTGCCAGCAGGGGGACAGGGGGCCTGAACACCGGGGAGCTGTTTTTT.